The 29 T cell receptor beta chains given below trace back to one sample, sequenced in a study of T cell responses to AZD1222 COVID-19 vaccine. The protocol was immunoSEQ multiplex PCR, while the TCRdb copy is restricted to in-frame clones and leaves out a portion. This table has over 75,000 clones, roughly 88% appearing once. The starting material was peripheral blood, obtained 28 days after the second AZD1222 dose. The origin of the receptors is an adult who received the AZD1222 COVID-19 vaccine.

The rearrangement uses TRBV28 and TRBJ2-1; 13 positions agree with TRBD2. The V gene's germline CDR1 is MDHEN and CDR2 SYDVKM. The CDR3 sequence is 15 residues long. V trimming: 5 bases; J trimming: 7 bases; junction bases outside the gene matches: 5. The CDR3: CASSQGLAGVNEQFF. For the CDR3, the DNA is TGTGCCAGCAGTCAAGGACTAGCGGGAGTGAATGAGCAGTTCTTC.

In nucleotides, the CDR3 is TGTGCCAGCGGCAATGACAAATTAAATGAAAAACTGTTTTTT. Its protein product is CASGNDKLNEKLFF. J is TRBJ1-4 and V is TRBV28; D call uncertain. The germline gives CDR1 MDHEN, CDR2 SYDVKM. The CDR3 consists of 14 residues. V lost 8 bases to trimming and J lost 5 bases, with 15 bases between them.

The rearrangement joins TRBV5-6 to TRBJ1-2; 9 nucleotides align to TRBD1. V dropped 1 base and J dropped 2; count of bases not matched to a gene: 6. Germline CDR1 SGHDT, CDR2 YYEEEE. The CDR3 extends over 16 amino acids. CDR3 protein: CASSLIIGTGNYGYTF. CDR3 bases: TGTGCCAGCAGCTTGATCATTGGGACAGGGAACTATGGCTACACCTTC. The whole variable domain, remainder taken from reference TRBV5-6 and TRBJ1-2, is DAGVTQSPTHLIKTRGQQVTLRCSPKSGHDTVSWYQQALGQGPQFIFQYYEEEERQRGNFPDRFSGHQFPNYSSELNVNALLLGDSALYLCASSLIIGTGNYGYTFGSGTRLTVV.

This clone was counted once. The CDR3 loop reads CASSAVASGRGNEQFF. CDR3 sequence (DNA): TGTGCCAGCAGCGCTGTCGCAAGCGGGAGAGGGAATGAGCAGTTCTTC. The chain uses TRBV7-3 and TRBJ2-1, with TRBD2 matching 8 bases. CDR3 length: 16 amino acids. Germline V gene sequence: CDR1 SGHTA, CDR2 FQGTGA. Losses at the gene ends were 5 bases for V and 7 bases for J; bases not matched to a gene: 13. The full variable domain, in which reference TRBV7-3 and TRBJ2-1 provide the parts outside the CDR3, is GAGVSQTPSNKVTEKGKYVELRCDPISGHTALYWYRQSLGQGPEFLIYFQGTGAADDSGLPNDRFFAVRPEGSVSTLKIQRTERGDSAVYLCASSAVASGRGNEQFFGPGTRLTVL.

The chain links TRBV19 to TRBJ2-2; 9 bases agree with TRBD1. Germline values: CDR1 LNHDA, CDR2 SQIVND (reference sequence). V lost 5 bases to trimming and J lost 5 bases; unmatched junction nucleotides: 6. The CDR3 is made up of 15 amino acids. The CDR3 sequence is CASSSRTGETGELFF. The CDR3 DNA is TGTGCCAGTAGTTCCCGGACAGGGGAAACCGGGGAGCTGTTTTTT.

The chain combines TRBV10-3 with TRBJ1-1; 11 nucleotides match TRBD1. Looked up from germline, CDR1 is ENHRY and CDR2 is SYGVKD. Losses at the gene ends were 3 bases for V and 6 bases for J; bases not matched to a gene: 6. There are 15 residues in the CDR3. The CDR3 region is CAISDGGQGASEAFF. The CDR3 region has the DNA TGTGCCATCAGTGATGGTGGACAGGGGGCTTCTGAAGCTTTCTTT.

This chain joins TRBV6-5 and TRBJ1-1, with unresolved D. Between the trimmed V and J ends, which lost 0 bases and 0 bases, there was a span of 5 bases. CDR1 MNHEY and CDR2 SVGAGI come from the germline V gene. This CDR3 spans 14 amino acids. The DNA for the CDR3 is TGTGCCAGCAGTTACTCGCGGGTGAACACTGAAGCTTTCTTT. As protein: CASSYSRVNTEAFF.

The chain employs TRBV4-1 and TRBJ1-2; the D gene is possibly TRBD1 (5 bases). From germline, CDR1 is MGHRA and CDR2 YSYEKL. Trimming shortened V by 2 bases and J by 1 base, and 8 bases separated the two germline ends. The length of the CDR3 is 14 residues. This CDR3 is CASSQQTDNYGYTF. The CDR3 nucleotides read TGCGCCAGCAGCCAACAGACAGATAACTATGGCTACACCTTC.

V usage is TRBV24-1 and J usage is TRBJ2-3; no reliable D call. Germline V gene sequence: CDR1 KGHDR, CDR2 SFDVKD. Trimming removed 3 bases from V and 2 bases from J, with 8 bases in between. This CDR3 region has 14 residues. As DNA, the CDR3 is TGTGCCACCAGTGATCCCTCGGCCACAGATACGCAGTATTTT. Translated, it gives CATSDPSATDTQYF.

The CDR3 sequence is CAFAGSNQPQHF. DNA for the CDR3: TGTGCCTTTGCAGGGAGCAATCAGCCCCAGCATTTT. This rearrangement joins TRBV30 to TRBJ1-5; tentatively, D is TRBD1 (5 bases). Germline CDR1 and CDR2: GTSNPN and SVGIG (reference sequence). Trimming took off 7 bases at V and 1 base at J, with 8 bases between the two ends. The CDR3 loop spans 12 amino acids.

This clone has just a few counts. The chain uses TRBV2 and TRBJ2-7; 9 bases align to TRBD1. This CDR3 has 13 residues. With V trimmed by 7 bases and J by 3 bases, 4 bases remained unmatched. From germline, CDR1 is SNHLY and CDR2 FYNNEI. CDR3 bases: TGTGCCAGCAATCTGGGACAGGGCTACGAGCAGTACTTC. This gives the protein CASNLGQGYEQYF. The full variable domain, its missing parts supplied by reference TRBV2 and TRBJ2-7, is EPEVTQTPSHQVTQMGQEVILRCVPISNHLYFYWYRQILGQKVEFLVSFYNNEISEKSEIFDDQFSVERPDGSNFTLKIRSTKLEDSAMYFCASNLGQGYEQYFGPGTRLTVT.

The chain is built from TRBV5-4 and TRBJ2-3; D remains ambiguous. Trimming took off 0 bases at V and 0 bases at J, with 8 bases between the two ends. This CDR3 comprises 15 residues. Germline V CDR1 and CDR2: SGHNT, YYREEE (reference sequence). CDR3 amino acids: CASSLGQASTDTQYF. The DNA for the CDR3 is TGTGCCAGCAGCTTGGGGCAGGCTAGCACAGATACGCAGTATTTT. The whole variable domain, filled in from reference TRBV5-4 and TRBJ2-3, reads ETGVTQSPTHLIKTRGQQVTLRCSSQSGHNTVSWYQQALGQGPQFIFQYYREEENGRGNFPPRFSGLQFPNYSSELNVNALELDDSALYLCASSLGQASTDTQYFGPGTRLTVL.

J is TRBJ2-3 and V is TRBV3-1 (or the pseudogene TRBV3-2); D possibly corresponds to TRBD2 (6 bases). The V and J ends lost 3 bases and 4 bases respectively, with 8 bases between them. Germline V CDR1 and CDR2: LGHDT, YNNKEL (reference sequence). This CDR3 has 13 amino acids. The CDR3 DNA follows: TGTGCCAGCAGCCAGGGACTCGCAGATACGCAGTATTTT. Translated, it gives CASSQGLADTQYF.

The chain recombines TRBV7-8 with TRBJ1-1; possibly TRBD1 for D (5 bases). The ends were cut back, 3 bases at V and 10 bases at J, with 12 bases in the middle. Germline CDR1 SGHVS, CDR2 FQNEAQ. The CDR3 has 12 amino acids. CDR3 loop: CASSFGRGIAFF. CDR3 DNA sequence: TGTGCCAGCAGCTTCGGGCGGGGGATAGCTTTCTTT.

The chain carries TRBV18 and TRBJ2-7, with D possibly called TRBD1 or TRBD2 (5 bases each). The CDR3 consists of 15 residues. Between the trimmed V and J ends, which lost 1 base and 1 base, there was a span of 11 bases. Germline V lookup: CDR1 KGHSH, CDR2 LQKENI. CDR3 loop: CASSPQGRMSYEQYF. Written as DNA, the CDR3 is TGTGCCAGCTCACCACAGGGACGGATGTCCTACGAGCAGTACTTC.

The chain recombines TRBV13 with TRBJ2-7, with D tentatively TRBD1 or TRBD2 (5 bases each). The V gene lost 3 bases and the J gene lost 2 bases, with 11 bases spanning the gap. This CDR3 comprises 14 residues. Germline CDR1 reads PRHDT; CDR2 reads FYEKMQ (reference sequence). DNA for the CDR3: TGTGCCAGCAGCTTGGGACCGGCAACCTACGAGCAGTACTTC. Protein product: CASSLGPATYEQYF.

The chain has TRBV5-4 and TRBJ1-2, with D unresolved. V lost 1 base and J 2 bases, leaving 6 bases between the germline ends. Germline CDR1 and CDR2: SGHNT and YYREEE (reference sequence). The CDR3 sequence is 13 residues long. CDR3 in amino acids: CASSLFTNYGYTF. CDR3 DNA sequence: TGTGCCAGCAGCTTGTTCACAAACTATGGCTACACCTTC.

The J gene is TRBJ1-1, the V gene TRBV5-8; D perhaps matches TRBD1 (5 bases). The length of the CDR3 is 11 residues. The V end was cut by 4 bases, the J end by 7 bases, with 8 bases between. Germline V gives CDR1 SGHTS, CDR2 YDEGEE. In DNA form, the CDR3 reads TGTGCCAGCAGCCGGGACCGTGAAGCTTTCTTT. Its translation: CASSRDREAFF.

V is TRBV19 and J is TRBJ2-1; TRBD2 is a possible D gene (6 bases). Germline assignment: CDR1 LNHDA and CDR2 SQIVND (reference sequence). The CDR3 runs to 15 residues. Deletions cut 7 bases from V and 0 bases from J, with 13 bases between. DNA for the CDR3: TGTGCCAGTAACAAGGGACTGAGCTCCTACAATGAGCAGTTCTTC. The encoded protein is CASNKGLSSYNEQFF.

This clone was observed a single time. CDR3 sequence: CASSPGRSDQPQHF. CDR3 DNA: TGTGCCAGTAGTCCCGGGAGGTCCGATCAGCCCCAGCATTTT. The chain carries TRBV19 and TRBJ1-5; unclear D gene. The V end lost 5 bases, the J end lost 5 bases, and 13 bases lay between the germline ends. Germline V gene data show CDR1 as LNHDA and CDR2 as SQIVND (reference sequence). This CDR3 is 14 amino acids long.

The V call is TRBV7-3, the J call TRBJ2-7; D call uncertain. Trimming removed 2 bases from V and 0 bases from J, with 8 bases in between. CDR1 is SGHTA and CDR2 is FQGTGA in the germline V gene. There are 14 residues in the CDR3. Here the CDR3 reads CASSLAKDSYEQYF. The DNA of the CDR3 is TGTGCCAGCAGCTTAGCGAAAGACTCCTACGAGCAGTACTTC.

Ten or more counts support this clone. This rearrangement joins TRBV18 to TRBJ1-4, with D perhaps TRBD1 (5 bases). Looked up from germline, CDR1 is KGHSH and CDR2 is LQKENI. Trimming left V 2 bases short and J 0 bases short, with 10 bases between. The length of the CDR3 is 16 residues. The CDR3 loop reads CASSPSRGSTNEKLFF. As DNA, the CDR3 is TGTGCCAGCTCACCATCAAGGGGCTCAACTAATGAAAAACTGTTTTTT.

The J gene is TRBJ1-3, the V gene TRBV18; perhaps TRBD1 as D (6 bases). The CDR3 loop spans 13 amino acids. Between the trimmed V and J ends, which lost 5 bases and 4 bases, there was a span of 9 bases. CDR1 KGHSH and CDR2 LQKENI come from the germline V gene. CDR3 amino acids: CASSDGQGNTIYF. The DNA of the CDR3 is TGTGCCAGCTCAGACGGACAGGGAAACACCATATATTTT.

The rearrangement links TRBV7-9 to TRBJ1-6; D uncertain. The V and J ends lost 1 base and 5 bases respectively, with 9 bases between them. Germline lookup yields CDR1 SEHNR and CDR2 FQNEAQ (reference sequence). This CDR3 has 15 amino acids. For the CDR3, the DNA is TGTGCCAGCAGCTTAGGACCAGCGAATAATTCACCCCTCCACTTT. Translating gives CASSLGPANNSPLHF.

The chain recombines TRBV6-5 with TRBJ1-1; D remains ambiguous. This CDR3 has 13 amino acids. Deletions cut 8 bases from V and 0 bases from J, with 10 bases between. Per germline, CDR1 MNHEY and CDR2 SVGAGI. The CDR3 loop is CASAVGVNTEAFF. Written as DNA, the CDR3 is TGTGCCAGCGCGGTGGGAGTGAACACTGAAGCTTTCTTT.

The chain links TRBV28 to TRBJ2-2, with a tentative D call TRBD2 (5 bases). Germline V CDR1 and CDR2: MDHEN, SYDVKM. Between the trimmed V and J ends, which lost 3 bases and 3 bases, there was a span of 14 bases. CDR3 length equals 16 residues. CDR3 sequence: CASSLPSSGYTGELFF. In DNA form, the CDR3 reads TGTGCCAGCAGTTTGCCGTCGAGCGGCTACACCGGGGAGCTGTTTTTT.

This clone was observed once. The V and J genes are TRBV9 and TRBJ1-4; D uncertain. CDR3 size: 15 residues. V gave up 2 bases and J gave up 3 bases, with 11 bases separating them. CDR1 SGDLS and CDR2 YYNGEE come from the germline V gene. The CDR3 DNA reads as TGTGCCAGCAGCGTCGGTGTCAATTCTAATGAAAAACTGTTTTTT. The encoded protein is CASSVGVNSNEKLFF.

This sequence joins TRBV27 and TRBJ1-4; D is undetermined. V was cut by 1 base and J by 8 bases, with 14 bases left in between. The V gene's germline CDR1 is MNHEY and CDR2 SMNVEV (reference sequence). The CDR3 consists of 15 residues. CDR3 sequence (DNA): TGTGCCAGCAGTTTATTAGACCCGTCGGGGGAAAAACTGTTTTTT. This sequence encodes CASSLLDPSGEKLFF.

The chain is built from TRBV5-4 and TRBJ1-1; D perhaps matches TRBD1 (6 bases). In germline, CDR1 is SGHNT, CDR2 YYREEE (reference sequence). The CDR3 spans 15 residues. V was shortened by 4 bases and J by 1 base, with 14 bases between the two germline ends. CDR3 coding DNA: TGTGCCAGCAGCGCCCCCTCGGGGGCGAACACTGAAGCTTTCTTT. As protein: CASSAPSGANTEAFF.